The 3 T cell receptor beta chains presented below share a single source sample, sequenced in a study of T-cell reconstitution after alpha-beta-depleted transplantation in children. It was with unique molecular identifiers that the TCRbeta library was prepared. In TCRdb, the PCR reads were re-called with MiXCR into one record per CDR3 protein. The sample includes almost 400,000 distinct CDR3 sequences, around 20% of them seen just once. Here the sequenced sample was PBMCs from the stem cell graft donor, taken from the stem cell graft. Receptor source: a human donor who donated a stem cell graft to a child with acute myeloid leukemia.

This clonotype showed up just a few times. The V call is TRBV28, the J call TRBJ1-5; tentative D call: TRBD1 (6 bases). The germline V gene has CDR1 MDHEN and CDR2 SYDVKM. This CDR3 has 14 amino acids. V shed 9 bases and J shed 2 bases, with 14 bases lying between them. The chain's CDR3 is CASQGGQGNQPQHF. CDR3 DNA: TGTGCCAGTCAAGGGGGGCAGGGCAATCAGCCCCAGCATTTT.

The sample holds a few counts of this clonotype. The V call is TRBV15, the J call TRBJ2-7, with 9 positions matching TRBD2. Germline CDR1 LNHNV, CDR2 YYDKDF (reference sequence). The CDR3 has 15 residues. V dropped 1 base and J dropped 7; count of bases not matched to a gene: 8. The CDR3 DNA reads TGTGCCACCAGCAGAGTTCCTAGCGGGACGGGAGAGCAGTACTTC. Its translation: CATSRVPSGTGEQYF.

This clonotype came up a few times. V gene TRBV9 combines with J gene TRBJ2-3, with 10 bases lining up with TRBD2. Germline lookup yields CDR1 SGDLS and CDR2 YYNGEE. Germline trimming cut 4 bases from V and 4 bases from J; bases unmatched to any gene: 3. The CDR3 spans 14 residues. The CDR3 here is CASSKGLAADTQYF. CDR3 bases: TGTGCCAGCAGCAAAGGACTAGCGGCAGATACGCAGTATTTT.